These T cell receptor beta chains were read from a single sample in a study of blood T cell repertoires in COVID-19. Generated by immunoSEQ multiplex PCR, the TCRdb table keeps only in-frame clones and is missing some. The sample records tens of thousands of clones, approximately 86% being singletons. The sequenced sample consisted of peripheral blood. The receptor source for this set is an older woman with acute or convalescent COVID-19. The CDR3 runs from the conserved cysteine through the conserved F or W. The D gene is left open where the match is weak. Only part of the rows carry a size: once, few, many, or a class if the clone is expanded.

v_gene	j_gene	d_gene	abundance	CDR3nt	CDR3aa
TRBV28	TRBJ1-4	NA	NA	TGTGCCAGCCTCGGGGGGAACAATGAAAAACTGTTTTTT	CASLGGNNEKLFF
TRBV6-1	TRBJ1-3	NA	NA	TGTGCCAGCAGTGATAGCGGGCGGATTACAACTGGAAACACCATATATTTT	CASSDSGRITTGNTIYF
TRBV20-1	TRBJ1-2	TRBD1	NA	TGCAGTATAACACAGGGGGATGGCTACACCTTC	CSITQGDGYTF
TRBV28	TRBJ1-2	NA	NA	TGTGCCAGCTCTAGCGGGGACTTTGGCTACACCTTC	CASSSGDFGYTF
TRBV6-1	TRBJ2-7	NA	once	TGTGCCAGCAGTGACATGACACCGACCTACGAGCAGTACTTC	CASSDMTPTYEQYF
TRBV6-5	TRBJ1-5	NA	once	TGTGCCAGCATGGTTAGGACAGGCAATCAGCCCCAGCATTTT	CASMVRTGNQPQHF
TRBV6-5	TRBJ2-7	NA	NA	TGTGCCAGCAGGTACTCTGACAGCCGCTCCTACGAGCAGTACTTC	CASRYSDSRSYEQYF
TRBV28	TRBJ2-3	TRBD2	NA	TGTGCCAGTGGGCGGGAGAGCACAGATACGCAGTATTTT	CASGRESTDTQYF
TRBV6-4	TRBJ2-1	NA	NA	TGTGCCAGCAGTGACTCGAAGGGGCCCTTTCCCAGGGAGCAGTTCTTC	CASSDSKGPFPREQFF
TRBV12-3/TRBV12-4	TRBJ1-1	NA	NA	TGTGCCAGCAGTCCCAGGGGTAACACTGAAGCTTTCTTT	CASSPRGNTEAFF
TRBV6-5	TRBJ2-1	NA	few	TGTGCCAGCAGTTACGATGTCAGGGGTTACAATGAGCAGTTCTTC	CASSYDVRGYNEQFF
TRBV7-9	TRBJ2-7	NA	NA	TGTGCCAGCAGCTTAGGAGTTCTGCCCTACGAGCAGTACTTC	CASSLGVLPYEQYF
TRBV2	TRBJ1-6	NA	NA	TGTGCCAGCAGTGAGCTCGGGTTTTCGAATAGGACACCCCTCCACTTT	CASSELGFSNRTPLHF
TRBV2	TRBJ1-6	NA	NA	TGTGCCAGCAGGCGGGACCGAAACTATAATTCACCCCTCCACTTT	CASRRDRNYNSPLHF
TRBV9	TRBJ1-1	TRBD1	NA	TGTGCCAGCAGCGTAGGGAGGGACAGGGTCTGGAACACTGAAGCTTTCTTT	CASSVGRDRVWNTEAFF
TRBV7-3	TRBJ1-5	TRBD1	NA	TGTGCCAGAGGACAGGGGTCCGGCCAGCCCCAGCATTTT	CARGQGSGQPQHF
TRBV2	TRBJ2-2	TRBD1	NA	TGTGCCAGCAAGGGCGGGACAGGGGGTGTCGGGGAGCTGTTTTTT	CASKGGTGGVGELFF
TRBV19	TRBJ1-4	NA	NA	TGTGCCAGTAGTTTACCGGGAATGCATGAAAAACTGTTTTTT	CASSLPGMHEKLFF
TRBV10-3	TRBJ1-1	NA	once	TGTGCCATCTCGACATTGAACACTGAAGCTTTCTTT	CAISTLNTEAFF
TRBV11-2	TRBJ2-1	NA	NA	TGTGCCAGCAGCGCGACAGGAGGCTCCTACAATGAGCAGTTCTTC	CASSATGGSYNEQFF
TRBV30	TRBJ2-7	TRBD1	NA	TGTGCCTGGAGTGCGACAGGGATCAGCTCCTACGAGCAGTACTTC	CAWSATGISSYEQYF
TRBV27	TRBJ1-4	NA	NA	TGTGCCAGCGGCTTGACAAGTATTAGTGAAAAACTGTTTTTT	CASGLTSISEKLFF
TRBV28	TRBJ2-3	NA	once	TGTGCCAGCAGTTCCCTGGGGGGGCTAACCACAGATACGCAGTATTTT	CASSSLGGLTTDTQYF
TRBV5-6	TRBJ1-5	NA	once	TGTGCCAGCAGCTTGAGGACAGTTAGCAATCAGCCCCAGCATTTT	CASSLRTVSNQPQHF
TRBV2	TRBJ1-5	NA	NA	TGTGCCAGCACCGAAGGACAGACACCTAATCAGCCCCAGCATTTT	CASTEGQTPNQPQHF
TRBV11-2	TRBJ2-2	NA	NA	TGTGCCAGCAGCTTAGAGGACATATCCACCGGGGAGCTGTTTTTT	CASSLEDISTGELFF
TRBV5-6	TRBJ2-2	NA	NA	TGTGCCAGCAGCTTGGTTCCAGGTGGCACCGGGGAGCTGTTTTTT	CASSLVPGGTGELFF
TRBV7-9	TRBJ2-3	NA	NA	TGTGCCAGCAGCTTTGGGGGCGGAACAGATACGCAGTATTTT	CASSFGGGTDTQYF
TRBV28	TRBJ1-2	NA	NA	TGTGCCAGCAGTTTCAGGGAAATTCACACCTTC	CASSFREIHTF
TRBV6-2/TRBV6-3	TRBJ2-1	NA	NA	TGTGCCAGCAGTTCGACTACAGGGTCGGATGAGCAGTTCTTC	CASSSTTGSDEQFF
TRBV28	TRBJ1-2	TRBD1	NA	TGTGCCAGCAGTTTGGACAGGGACTATGGCTACACCTTC	CASSLDRDYGYTF
TRBV19	TRBJ2-3	TRBD1	few	TGTGCCAGTAGGGAACTAACAGGGGGCACAGATACGCAGTATTTT	CASRELTGGTDTQYF
TRBV4-1	TRBJ1-5	NA	NA	TGCGCCAGCAGCCATTTGACGGGGGGCAATCAGCCCCAGCATTTT	CASSHLTGGNQPQHF
TRBV4-3	TRBJ1-2	TRBD1	NA	TGCGCCAGCAGCCAAGAGGGAACAGGGGTGGGGGGCTACACCTTC	CASSQEGTGVGGYTF
TRBV6-5	TRBJ1-2	NA	NA	TGTGCCAGCGGACAGCGGGGATCTCCCTATGGCTACACCTTC	CASGQRGSPYGYTF
TRBV19	TRBJ2-1	TRBD2	NA	TGTGCCAGTAGTATGGGACTAGCGGGAGGAATCTACAATGAGCAGTTCTTC	CASSMGLAGGIYNEQFF
TRBV7-3	TRBJ1-2	TRBD1	once	TGTGCCAGCAGCCAGTCAGGGGGACCTAACTATGGCTACACCTTC	CASSQSGGPNYGYTF
TRBV4-3	TRBJ2-7	NA	NA	TGCGCCAGCAGCCAAGAGGGCAGAGAGTCCGAGCAGTACTTC	CASSQEGRESEQYF
TRBV6-2/TRBV6-3	TRBJ2-1	NA	NA	TGTGCCAGCAGTTACTCCGAGCGGACCTACAATGAGCAGTTCTTC	CASSYSERTYNEQFF
TRBV30	TRBJ2-2	TRBD1	NA	TGTGCCTGGAGATCCGGGACAGTACTGTCGGGGGAGCTGTTTTTT	CAWRSGTVLSGELFF
TRBV4-1	TRBJ2-7	NA	NA	TGCGCCAGCAGCCAAAATCAGGCCGCCTCCTACGAGCAGTACTTC	CASSQNQAASYEQYF
TRBV27	TRBJ2-7	TRBD2	NA	TGTGCCAGCAGTTTAGCGGGGGGGGGTGCCTACGAGCAGTACTTC	CASSLAGGGAYEQYF
TRBV6-6	TRBJ1-4	TRBD1	NA	TGTGCCAGCAGTTACGGACAGGAAGGCGAAAAACTGTTTTTT	CASSYGQEGEKLFF
TRBV2	TRBJ1-6	TRBD1	NA	TGTGCCAGCGACCCGGGACAGGGGCTCGATAATTCACCCCTCCACTTT	CASDPGQGLDNSPLHF
TRBV13	TRBJ2-7	NA	NA	TGTGCCAGCAGCTTAACCCGAGATTACGAGCAGTACTTC	CASSLTRDYEQYF
TRBV6-6	TRBJ2-1	TRBD1	NA	TGTGCCAGCAGTTACTCTGGGACAGGGGTATACAATGAGCAGTTCTTC	CASSYSGTGVYNEQFF
TRBV18	TRBJ2-7	TRBD2	NA	TGTGCCAGCTCACCGGGAACACTAGCGGGGGCCTACGAGCAGTACTTC	CASSPGTLAGAYEQYF
TRBV7-2	TRBJ2-1	NA	NA	TGTGCCAGCAGCTTAGCACTAGGAACCTCCTACAATGAGCAGTTCTTC	CASSLALGTSYNEQFF
TRBV3-1/TRBV3-2	TRBJ2-7	TRBD1	NA	TGTGCCAGCAGTAATCCGGGACAGGGGAGCGAGCAGTACTTC	CASSNPGQGSEQYF
TRBV9	TRBJ2-2	TRBD1	NA	TGTGCCAGCAGCCCTTGGGACAGGGGAACCGGGGAGCTGTTTTTT	CASSPWDRGTGELFF
TRBV29-1	TRBJ1-2	NA	NA	TGCAGCGGGGCGATCGGGGGAGCTATAGGCTACACCTTC	CSGAIGGAIGYTF
TRBV18	TRBJ2-3	TRBD2	NA	TGTGCCAGCTCACCACAGGAGCGGGGCTTGACAGATACGCAGTATTTT	CASSPQERGLTDTQYF
TRBV29-1	TRBJ2-2	TRBD1	NA	TGCAGCGTTTCAGGGGGTTCGGACACCGGGGAGCTGTTTTTT	CSVSGGSDTGELFF
TRBV12-3/TRBV12-4	TRBJ1-1	TRBD1	NA	TGTGCCAGCAGGAGACAGGGAAACACTGAAGCTTTCTTT	CASRRQGNTEAFF
TRBV3-1/TRBV3-2	TRBJ1-1	TRBD1	NA	TGTGCCAGCAGCCTCGGGACAGTGGAGAACACTGAAGCTTTCTTT	CASSLGTVENTEAFF
TRBV5-1	TRBJ2-7	TRBD1	NA	TGCGCCAGCAGCTTAGGGGGCTATTCCTACGAGCAGTACTTC	CASSLGGYSYEQYF
TRBV7-9	TRBJ1-1	NA	NA	TGTGCCAGCAGCTTAGTCCGAGAGAACACTGAAGCTTTCTTT	CASSLVRENTEAFF